Shown below are 4 T cell receptor beta chains from a single sample sequenced in a study of blood T cells in healthy people across ages. Next came a second PCR, run for about 7 to 12 cycles, which used a sample-barcoded 5' primer along with a J-beta primer mix. TCRdb reprocessed the 5' RACE reads with MiXCR, giving one entry per CDR3 protein. The repertoire consists of approximately 350,000 distinct CDR3 sequences, with approximately 51% occurring once and the leading ten covering 50% to 65%. The sequenced material came from blood. All receptors come from a man in his fifties or sixties in good health.

The chain is built from TRBV4-3 and TRBJ2-5; the D is unclear. The CDR3 covers 20 residues. CDR1 and CDR2 from the germline V gene are LGHNA and YSLEER. Trimming took 0 bases from V and 11 from J, leaving 34 bases between them. CDR3 in amino acids: CASSQDWVPKKGLEFNEQYF. CDR3 sequence (DNA): TGCGCCAGCAGCCAAGATTGGGTTCCTAAAAAAGGGCTAGAGTTCAATGAGCAGTACTTC.

This clonotype was observed a few times. The chain has TRBV7-9 and TRBJ2-4; D is perhaps TRBD1 (6 bases). From germline, CDR1 is SEHNR and CDR2 FQNEAQ (reference sequence). V was cut by 5 bases and J by 1 base, with 12 bases left in between. The CDR3 contains 15 residues. The CDR3 nucleotides read TGTGCCAGCAGCAAACAGGGTCGGGCCAAAAACATTCAGTACTTC. It translates to CASSKQGRAKNIQYF.

The genes are TRBV14 and TRBJ2-5, with 8 nucleotides matching TRBD2. Germline values: CDR1 SGHDN, CDR2 FVKESK. Trimming removed 5 bases from V and 11 bases from J; junction bases left unmatched: 13. The length of the CDR3 is 14 residues. Here the CDR3 reads CASSVSGSGNEQYF. The CDR3 DNA reads as TGTGCCAGCAGCGTGAGCGGGAGCGGGAATGAGCAGTACTTC.

This clonotype turned up a few times. The chain joins TRBV29-1 to TRBJ2-6, with D maybe TRBD1 (5 bases). V lost 6 bases to trimming and J lost 2 bases, with 11 bases between them. CDR1 and CDR2 from the germline V gene are SQVTM and ANQGSEA. This CDR3 region has 14 residues. The CDR3 spells CSVDPGTGANVLTF. CDR3 coding DNA: TGCAGCGTGGATCCAGGGACTGGGGCCAACGTCCTGACTTTC.